The present TCR beta chain was sequenced within a study of human T cells and chemical hapten exposure. Study-level background: The study patch tested 0.01% DPC on the upper back and read results at 6 days. Small volume differences among pooled libraries mainly caused per-sample TCR yield variation. Mostly female, the patients presented with alopecia areata, totalis or universalis. General study findings and limits: TCRs at a frequency above 1 in 1000 stayed unchanged with DPC sensitization.

Via MiXCR, TCRdb re-called the RACE reads, giving one row per CDR3 protein. Found here are 96,000 or so distinct CDR3 sequences, about 9% of them singletons; the top ten hold about 2%. This clonotype occurred many times. Its antigen is still unknown. Looked up from germline, CDR1 is MNHEY and CDR2 is SVGEGT. After removal of 5 bases from V and 3 bases from J, the junction contained 17 bases not matched to a gene. This CDR3 comprises 18 residues. Described time point: patch test 2, 6 weeks after DPC sensitization. Sample treatment: therapeutic diphenylcyclopropenone sensitization with weekly scalp DPC. V is TRBV6-2 or TRBV6-3 and J is TRBJ2-3; 7 bases line up with TRBD2. This TCR was sampled from a middle-aged woman with alopecia areata. Some clones in this sample may be carry-over from other donors' samples. Material: whole blood, obtained in connection with sensitization to the hapten diphenylcyclopropenone (DPC). CDR3 nucleotides: TGTGCCAGCAGTATCCTTGGAAAGCGGGGATCCGTGACAGATACGCAGTATTTT. As protein: CASSILGKRGSVTDTQYF.